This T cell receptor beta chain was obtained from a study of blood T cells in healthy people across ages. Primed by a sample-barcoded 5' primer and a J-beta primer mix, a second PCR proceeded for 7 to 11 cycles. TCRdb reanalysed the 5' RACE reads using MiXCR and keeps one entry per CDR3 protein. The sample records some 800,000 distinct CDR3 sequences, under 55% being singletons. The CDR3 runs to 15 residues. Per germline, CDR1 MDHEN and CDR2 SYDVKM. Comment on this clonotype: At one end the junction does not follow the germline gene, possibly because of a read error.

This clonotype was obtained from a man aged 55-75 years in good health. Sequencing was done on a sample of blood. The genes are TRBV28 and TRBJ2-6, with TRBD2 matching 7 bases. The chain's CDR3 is CASRGGSSGANVLIF. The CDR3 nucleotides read TGTGCCAGCAGGGGGGGGAGCTCTGGGGCCAACGTCCTGATTTTC.